The clone carrying this T cell receptor beta chain occurred a few times. The data derive from a study of T cell changes during pregnancy in multiple sclerosis. Only in-frame clones appear in the TCRdb table, and some are missing; sequencing was by immunoSEQ multiplex PCR. The repertoire holds roughly 60,000 clones, with roughly 92% as singletons. The CDR3 runs to 19 residues. This TCR was sampled from a female donor with multiple sclerosis, enrolled in a pregnancy study. The input for sequencing was peripheral blood, taken in the second trimester of pregnancy. The chain joins TRBV12-1 to TRBJ1-5; the table's D call, TRBD1, has no DNA check behind it. TRBV12-1 is marked as a pseudogene. CDR3 DNA sequence: TGTGCCAGCAGCTCCAGCTCCAAGGCAGACAGGGAAAGCAATCAGCCCCAGCATTTT. Translated, it gives CASSSSSKADRESNQPQHF.